The 22 T cell receptor beta chains below come from one sample, sequenced in a study of blood T cell repertoires in COVID-19. Libraries were prepared by immunoSEQ multiplex PCR; TCRdb keeps only in-frame clonotypes and omits some of them. The sample lists about 69,000 clones; roughly 80% were seen once. The sequenced sample was peripheral blood. The receptors originated from a man aged 55 to 70 with acute or convalescent COVID-19.

J is TRBJ2-5 and V is TRBV14, with 7 bases aligning to TRBD1. Looked up from germline, CDR1 is SGHDN and CDR2 is FVKESK. Trimming cost V 4 bases and J 5 bases; bases outside gene matches: 13. The CDR3 covers 16 residues. The CDR3 region is CASSPGTVGLWETQYF. The CDR3 region has the DNA TGTGCCAGCAGCCCCGGGACAGTGGGGCTCTGGGAGACCCAGTACTTC.

V is TRBV5-1 and J is TRBJ2-2, with 7 bases identical to TRBD1. CDR3 length: 16 residues. The V and J ends lost 4 bases and 2 bases, in that order; junction bases with no gene match: 8. Per the germline V gene, CDR1 is SGHRS and CDR2 is YFSETQ. The CDR3 DNA is TGCGCCAGCAGCACACAGGGGCTCCTTAACACCGGGGAGCTGTTTTTT. Translated: CASSTQGLLNTGELFF.

The rearrangement joins TRBV15 to TRBJ1-1; D uncertain. The germline V gene encodes CDR1 LNHNV and CDR2 YYDKDF (reference sequence). The CDR3 has 11 residues. Deletions cut 6 bases from V and 4 bases from J, with 6 bases between. DNA of the CDR3: TGTGCCACCAGGGGGAGCACTGAAGCTTTCTTT. It codes for CATRGSTEAFF.

The rearrangement links TRBV7-2 to TRBJ2-1, with D possibly matching TRBD1 (6 bases). From germline, CDR1 is SGHTA and CDR2 FQGNSA. CDR3 length: 13 residues. The germline V and J ends were trimmed by 1 base and 7 bases, with 8 bases remaining between them. The CDR3, as DNA: TGTGCCAGCAGCTTAGACAGGGTGAATGAGCAGTTCTTC. This codes for CASSLDRVNEQFF.

The gene calls are TRBV29-1 and TRBJ2-7; tentative D call: TRBD1 (5 bases). The CDR3 has 15 amino acids. Germline CDR1 SQVTM, CDR2 ANQGSEA. Trimming pared 4 bases from V and 1 base from J, leaving 17 bases between. The CDR3 nucleotides read TGCAGCGTTGTGGGGCTTTTAACAGGATCCTACGAGCAGTACTTC. Encoded protein: CSVVGLLTGSYEQYF.

The J gene is TRBJ1-3, the V gene TRBV19; possible D gene TRBD1, 6 bases. The CDR3 loop spans 14 amino acids. V lost 6 bases, J lost 0 bases, and 9 bases lay in between. Germline V gene sequence: CDR1 LNHDA, CDR2 SQIVND (reference sequence). In DNA, the CDR3 is TGTGCCAGTAGACAGGGTAGCTCTGGAAACACCATATATTTT. Translated, it gives CASRQGSSGNTIYF.

This chain connects TRBV6-5 to TRBJ1-5, with 7 bases identical to TRBD1. There are 14 residues in the CDR3. Per germline, CDR1 MNHEY and CDR2 SVGAGI. The J segment lost 2 bases and the V segment lost 6 bases, leaving 4 bases of the junction unmatched. CDR3 region: CASSATGGNQPQHF. CDR3 coding DNA: TGTGCCAGCAGCGCTACAGGGGGCAATCAGCCCCAGCATTTT.

The V gene is TRBV7-2, the J gene TRBJ2-5; TRBD2 might be the D (6 bases). Between the trimmed V and J ends, which lost 3 bases and 2 bases, there was a span of 7 bases. The CDR3 extends over 13 amino acids. The germline V gene encodes CDR1 SGHTA and CDR2 FQGNSA. Written as DNA, the CDR3 is TGTGCCAGCAGCTTCGGGGGTCAAGAGACCCAGTACTTC. Its translation is CASSFGGQETQYF.

V and J are TRBV19 and TRBJ2-1; D might be TRBD2 (6 bases). V was pared by 2 bases and J by 0 bases, with 8 bases between. The CDR3 is made up of 15 amino acids. Germline V CDR1 and CDR2: LNHDA, SQIVND (reference sequence). The CDR3 DNA follows: TGTGCCAGTAGTATACGCGGGATCTCCTACAATGAGCAGTTCTTC. The encoded protein is CASSIRGISYNEQFF.

In this sample, this clone turned up once. This chain uses TRBV5-8 with TRBJ1-3, with a weak D call TRBD1 (6 bases). V lost 4 bases to trimming and J lost 4 bases, with 15 bases between them. This CDR3 has 15 amino acids. Germline CDR1 SGHTS, CDR2 YDEGEE. CDR3 nucleotides: TGTGCCAGCAGCAACTACAGGGCACGCGGAAACACCATATATTTT. This encodes CASSNYRARGNTIYF.

The V gene is TRBV5-6, the J gene TRBJ1-1; 7 bases agree with TRBD1. Germline lookup yields CDR1 SGHDT and CDR2 YYEEEE. Losses at the gene ends were 1 base for V and 3 bases for J; bases not matched to a gene: 3. The CDR3 sequence is 14 residues long. This chain's CDR3 is CASSLPRGYTEAFF. For the CDR3, the DNA is TGTGCCAGCAGCTTGCCCAGGGGGTACACTGAAGCTTTCTTT. The variable domain in full, with the rest retrieved from reference TRBV5-6 and TRBJ1-1, is DAGVTQSPTHLIKTRGQQVTLRCSPKSGHDTVSWYQQALGQGPQFIFQYYEEEERQRGNFPDRFSGHQFPNYSSELNVNALLLGDSALYLCASSLPRGYTEAFFGQGTRLTVV.

The chain employs TRBV19 and TRBJ1-2; D gene ambiguous. Trimming took 5 bases from V and 1 from J, leaving 8 bases between them. The CDR3 sequence is 13 residues long. Germline V gene data show CDR1 as LNHDA and CDR2 as SQIVND (reference sequence). In DNA, the CDR3 is TGTGCCAGTAGTGTGGGCAGTAACTATGGCTACACCTTC. This codes for CASSVGSNYGYTF.

Here the CDR3 DNA reads TGTGCCAGCAGCATCGGACAGTCAACCGCTCAGCCCCAGCATTTT. Amino acids: CASSIGQSTAQPQHF. The chain links TRBV11-2 to TRBJ1-5, with a possible D match to TRBD1 (6 bases). CDR3 length equals 15 residues. The V gene's germline CDR1 is SGHAT and CDR2 FQNNGV. V lost 5 bases to trimming and J lost 6 bases, with 17 bases between them.

This chain joins TRBV5-1 and TRBJ2-1, with TRBD1 matching 8 bases. From germline, CDR1 is SGHRS and CDR2 YFSETQ. The CDR3 covers 13 residues. The trim removed 3 bases at V and 7 bases at J, leaving 3 bases unmatched. CDR3 sequence reads: CASSSGGPNEQFF. In DNA, the CDR3 is TGCGCCAGCAGCTCAGGGGGCCCTAATGAGCAGTTCTTC.

The chain combines TRBV5-1 with TRBJ2-5; 8 positions agree with TRBD1. This CDR3 is 15 amino acids long. In germline, CDR1 is SGHRS, CDR2 YFSETQ. With 4 bases clipped from V and 0 bases from J, the junction kept 5 bases outside the gene matches. The DNA for the CDR3 is TGCGCCAGCAGCCTGAGGGGACAGGACCAAGAGACCCAGTACTTC. Translating it yields CASSLRGQDQETQYF.

V gene TRBV6-4 combines with J gene TRBJ2-3; 11 nucleotides agree with TRBD2. V dropped 4 bases and J dropped 0; count of bases not matched to a gene: 3. Germline CDR1 reads MRHNA; CDR2 reads SNTAGT. The CDR3 totals 16 residues. The CDR3 DNA sequence: TGTGCCAGCAGTGGCCGACTAGCGGGGAGCACAGATACGCAGTATTTT. Amino acids: CASSGRLAGSTDTQYF.

This chain connects TRBV19 to TRBJ2-2, with 8 nucleotides matching TRBD2. The ends lost 4 bases at V and 5 bases at J; junction bases unmatched: 6. The CDR3 extends over 15 amino acids. Germline V gene sequence: CDR1 LNHDA, CDR2 SQIVND (reference sequence). The CDR3 bases are TGTGCCAGTAGTAGGAGCGGGGGAGCGACCGGGGAGCTGTTTTTT. It encodes CASSRSGGATGELFF.

This clone occurred once. The V call is TRBV19, the J call TRBJ1-1; TRBD1 aligns across 8 bases. V was pared by 7 bases and J by 6 bases, with 16 bases of the junction left unmatched. Germline-derived CDR1 and CDR2 are LNHDA and SQIVND (reference sequence). The CDR3 has 16 amino acids. This CDR3 is CASTPLSQGAWAEAFF. The CDR3 bases are TGTGCCAGTACCCCCCTATCGCAGGGGGCTTGGGCTGAAGCTTTCTTT.

The V gene is TRBV5-6, the J gene TRBJ2-1; no clear D. CDR3 size: 11 residues. Germline CDR1 SGHDT, CDR2 YYEEEE. V lost 3 bases and J 7 bases, leaving 5 bases between the germline ends. The CDR3 DNA sequence: TGTGCCAGCAGCTATCTTAATGAGCAGTTCTTC. This codes for CASSYLNEQFF.

This chain connects TRBV6-6 to TRBJ1-1; 7 bases fit TRBD1. This CDR3 is 13 amino acids long. The germline V gene encodes CDR1 MNHNY and CDR2 SVGAGI (reference sequence). The ends lost 7 bases at V and 1 base at J; junction bases unmatched: 3. The DNA of the CDR3 is TGTGCCAGCATTAGACAGGGGAACACTGAAGCTTTCTTT. Its protein is CASIRQGNTEAFF.

This clone was found a few times. This chain joins TRBV29-1 and TRBJ2-2; 8 nucleotides align to TRBD2. The CDR3 contains 15 residues. Germline V CDR1 and CDR2: SQVTM, ANQGSEA. Losses at the gene ends were 3 bases for V and 4 bases for J; bases not matched to a gene: 7. The CDR3 coding sequence is TGCAGCGTTGAGGTAGCGGGGCGGGGCACCGGGGAGCTGTTTTTT. Translation gives CSVEVAGRGTGELFF.

The chain couples TRBV2 to TRBJ1-5; 7 nucleotides line up with TRBD1. Germline loops: CDR1 SNHLY, CDR2 FYNNEI. The CDR3 loop spans 17 amino acids. V shed 5 bases, J shed 0 bases, and the junction held 10 bases outside the gene matches. Here the CDR3 reads CASSPHLGTASNQPQHF. The CDR3 DNA is TGTGCCAGCAGTCCGCACTTAGGGACAGCTAGCAATCAGCCCCAGCATTTT.